This T cell receptor beta chain derives from a study of control samples from healthy donors and cancer patients. There are 15 residues in the CDR3. CDR1 MNHEY and CDR2 SVGEGT come from the germline V gene. Trimming stripped 3 bases from V and 8 bases from J, with 16 bases between. The sample holds one count of this clone. Assay: immunoSEQ multiplex PCR; the TCRdb copy retains only in-frame clones and omits some. Counted here are 70,000 or so clones, around 82% occurring once; the ten biggest clones make up 25% to 35%. The chain is built from TRBV6-2 or TRBV6-3 and TRBJ2-2; D not resolved. This receptor was identified in a man over 45 in good health. The sequencing sample was made of blood. In DNA form, the CDR3 reads TGTGCCAGCAGTTATGTTATGGCAGAGGCAGGGGAGCTGTTTTTT. Protein sequence: CASSYVMAEAGELFF.